This TCR beta chain was recovered during a study of long-term antiretroviral therapy in people with HIV. At the survey level, the v3.0 immunoSEQ assay was run. Sequencing was directed toward about 40,000-50,000 T-cell genomes in each sample. Libraries were prepared by immunoSEQ multiplex PCR; TCRdb keeps only in-frame clonotypes and omits some of them. In the table there are tens of thousands of clones, roughly 85% of which are singletons. The germline V gene has CDR1 SGHAT and CDR2 FQNNGV. Trimming cost V 3 bases and J 5 bases, with 8 bases left between them. The CDR3 has 13 residues. General study findings and limits: All time points showed a repertoire dominated by clones expanded before ART. The study found that diversity rose after ART but stayed below transplant donor controls.

Details on this clone: What it binds is not known.

This TCR derives from a man younger than 35 with HIV. This sample comprised unsorted PBMCs, obtained 0.8 years before starting antiretroviral therapy. The rearrangement joins TRBV11-2 to TRBJ1-5; D remains ambiguous. The CDR3 loop is CASSFRRDQPQHF. The CDR3 nucleotides are TGTGCCAGCAGCTTTCGACGTGATCAGCCCCAGCATTTT.